These 6 T cell receptor beta chains came from one sample sequenced in a study of siplizumab effects on memory and regulatory T cells. Data came from immunoSEQ multiplex PCR; TCRdb stores just in-frame clones and leaves some out. The sample holds fewer than 85,000 clones, 87% seen once. Sequenced: Tregs sorted from blood. The source is a human donor in good health.

This clone has more than one count but fewer than ten. This rearrangement joins TRBV7-6 to TRBJ1-6, with 9 bases aligning to TRBD1. The germline CDR1 and CDR2 sequences are SGHVS and FNYEAQ. There are 14 residues in the CDR3. The V gene end was trimmed by 5 bases and the J gene end by 8 bases; junction bases not matched to a gene: 4. For the CDR3, the DNA is TGTGCCAGCAGCCCCGGGACAGGGTATTCACCCCTCCACTTT. This translates into CASSPGTGYSPLHF.

The chain combines TRBV2 with TRBJ1-2; 9 bases agree with TRBD1. V trimming: 2 bases; J trimming: 11 bases; junction bases outside the gene matches: 12. CDR1 and CDR2 (germline): SNHLY, FYNNEI. This CDR3 contains 15 residues. For the CDR3, the DNA is TGTGCCAGCAGTGAATCCCTTACAGGGGGCGAGGATTACACCTTC. Translated: CASSESLTGGEDYTF.

This clone was recorded a few times. The V and J genes are TRBV6-1 and TRBJ2-5; 8 bases match TRBD2. The germline V gene encodes CDR1 MNHNS and CDR2 SASEGT. The CDR3 sequence is 15 residues long. The V segment lost 4 bases and the J segment 3 bases; nucleotides outside the gene matches: 7. Here the CDR3 reads CASSGGLLAEETQYF. CDR3 bases: TGTGCCAGCAGTGGGGGGCTACTAGCGGAAGAGACCCAGTACTTC.

V is TRBV5-1 and J is TRBJ2-2; D may be TRBD1 or TRBD2 (5 bases each). The CDR3 has 15 residues. Germline V gene sequence: CDR1 SGHRS, CDR2 YFSETQ. The germline V and J ends were trimmed by 1 base and 5 bases, with 12 bases remaining between them. CDR3 nucleotide sequence: TGCGCCAGCAGCTTGTGGGACCCGGGGACCGGGGAGCTGTTTTTT. Its protein product is CASSLWDPGTGELFF.

The CDR3 DNA sequence: TGCGCCAGCAGCCCCCTAGGTCGGGCGAACACTGAAGCTTTCTTT. This sequence encodes CASSPLGRANTEAFF. The chain uses TRBV4-1 and TRBJ1-1; D is ambiguous. This CDR3 spans 15 amino acids. The germline gives CDR1 MGHRA, CDR2 YSYEKL. The germline V and J ends were trimmed by 4 bases and 1 base, with 13 bases remaining between them.

In nucleotides, the CDR3 is TGCGCCAGCAGCCAAAGACCCGGGCAGGGTGAGCAGTTCTTC. Translation gives CASSQRPGQGEQFF. This chain uses TRBV5-1 with TRBJ2-1; D is possibly TRBD1 (5 bases). This CDR3 comprises 14 residues. The germline gives CDR1 SGHRS, CDR2 YFSETQ. V was trimmed by 4 bases and J by 9 bases, leaving 17 bases between them.